This T cell receptor (beta chain) appears in the sequencing data of a study of T cell responses to AZD1222 COVID-19 vaccine. Profiling relied on immunoSEQ multiplex PCR, and the TCRdb table lists in-frame clones only, not all of them. The table lists roughly 190,000 clones, roughly 92% of them singletons. Second doses that came at about 4 or about 12 weeks were put together. Germline trimming cut 3 bases from V and 7 bases from J; bases unmatched to any gene: 4. This CDR3 has 15 amino acids. CDR1 is SNHLY and CDR2 is FYNNEI in the germline V gene. This TCR came from an adult who received the AZD1222 COVID-19 vaccine. The chain has TRBV2 and TRBJ1-6; TRBD1 agrees at 9 bases. The sample consisted of peripheral blood, taken 28 days after the second AZD1222 dose. DNA of the CDR3: TGTGCCAGCAGTGAGAACAGGGGGCTGAATTCACCCCTCCACTTT. Amino acids: CASSENRGLNSPLHF.